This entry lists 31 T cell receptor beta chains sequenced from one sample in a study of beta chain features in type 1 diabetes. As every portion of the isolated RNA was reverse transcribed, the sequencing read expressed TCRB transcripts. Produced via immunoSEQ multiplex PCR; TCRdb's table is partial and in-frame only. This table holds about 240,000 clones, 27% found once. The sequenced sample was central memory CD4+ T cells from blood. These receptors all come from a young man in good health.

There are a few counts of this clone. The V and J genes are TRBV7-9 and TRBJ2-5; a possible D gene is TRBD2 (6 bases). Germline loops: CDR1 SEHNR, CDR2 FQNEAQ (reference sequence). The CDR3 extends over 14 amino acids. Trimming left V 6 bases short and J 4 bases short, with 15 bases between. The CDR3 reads CASRPPGGGETQYF. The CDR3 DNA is TGTGCCAGCAGACCACCCGGGGGAGGAGAGACCCAGTACTTC.

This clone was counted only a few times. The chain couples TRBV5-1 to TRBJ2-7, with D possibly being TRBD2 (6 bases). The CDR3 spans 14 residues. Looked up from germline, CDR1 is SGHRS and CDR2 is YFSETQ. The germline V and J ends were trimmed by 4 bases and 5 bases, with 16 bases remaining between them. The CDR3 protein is CASSLRGGRDEQYF. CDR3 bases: TGCGCCAGCAGCCTCCGGGGAGGTCGTGACGAGCAGTACTTC.

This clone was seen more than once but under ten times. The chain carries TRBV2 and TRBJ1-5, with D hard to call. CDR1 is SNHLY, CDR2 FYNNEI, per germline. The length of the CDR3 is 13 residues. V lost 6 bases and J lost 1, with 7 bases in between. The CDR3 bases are TGTGCCAGCAGAATTGGGAGCAATCAGCCCCAGCATTTT. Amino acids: CASRIGSNQPQHF.

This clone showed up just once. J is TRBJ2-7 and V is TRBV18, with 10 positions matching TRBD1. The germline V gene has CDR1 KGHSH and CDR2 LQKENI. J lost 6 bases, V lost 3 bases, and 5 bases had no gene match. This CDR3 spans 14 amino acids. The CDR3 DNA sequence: TGTGCCAGCTCACCTAAGGACAGGGGGGCCGAGCAGTACTTC. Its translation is CASSPKDRGAEQYF.

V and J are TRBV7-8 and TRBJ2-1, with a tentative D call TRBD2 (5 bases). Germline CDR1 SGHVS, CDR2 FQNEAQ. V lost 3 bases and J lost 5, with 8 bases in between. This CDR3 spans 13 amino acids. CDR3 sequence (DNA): TGTGCCAGCAGCTTTTGGCGGGACAATGAGCAGTTCTTC. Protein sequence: CASSFWRDNEQFF. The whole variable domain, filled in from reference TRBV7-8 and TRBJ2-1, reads GAGVSQSPRYKVAKRGQDVALRCDPISGHVSLFWYQQALGQGPEFLTYFQNEAQLDKSGLPSDRFFAERPEGSVSTLKIQRTQQEDSAVYLCASSFWRDNEQFFGPGTRLTVL.

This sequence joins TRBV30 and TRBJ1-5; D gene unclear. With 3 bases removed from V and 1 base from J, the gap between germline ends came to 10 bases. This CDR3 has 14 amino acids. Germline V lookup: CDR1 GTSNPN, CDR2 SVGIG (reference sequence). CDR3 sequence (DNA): TGTGCCTGGAGATTGGACGGCAGCAATCAGCCCCAGCATTTT. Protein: CAWRLDGSNQPQHF.

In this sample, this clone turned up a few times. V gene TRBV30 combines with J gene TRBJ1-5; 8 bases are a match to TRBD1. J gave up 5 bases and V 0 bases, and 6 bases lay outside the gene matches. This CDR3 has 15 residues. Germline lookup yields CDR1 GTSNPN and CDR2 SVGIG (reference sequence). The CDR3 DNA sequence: TGTGCCTGGAGTGTAGGGCAGGGGGCCCATCAGCCCCAGCATTTT. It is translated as CAWSVGQGAHQPQHF.

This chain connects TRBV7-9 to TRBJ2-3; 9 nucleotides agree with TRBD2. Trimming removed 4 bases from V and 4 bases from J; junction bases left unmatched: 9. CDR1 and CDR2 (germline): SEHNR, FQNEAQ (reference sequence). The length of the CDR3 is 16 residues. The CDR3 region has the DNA TGTGCCAGCAGCTCTATTTTAGCGGGAGCCGCAGATACGCAGTATTTT. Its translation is CASSSILAGAADTQYF.

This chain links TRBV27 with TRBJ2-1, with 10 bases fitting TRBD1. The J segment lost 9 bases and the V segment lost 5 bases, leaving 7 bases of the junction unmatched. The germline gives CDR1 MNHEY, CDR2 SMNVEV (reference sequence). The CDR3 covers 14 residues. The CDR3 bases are TGTGCCAGCAGTGCACCCGGGACAGGGGCTGAGCAGTTCTTC. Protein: CASSAPGTGAEQFF.

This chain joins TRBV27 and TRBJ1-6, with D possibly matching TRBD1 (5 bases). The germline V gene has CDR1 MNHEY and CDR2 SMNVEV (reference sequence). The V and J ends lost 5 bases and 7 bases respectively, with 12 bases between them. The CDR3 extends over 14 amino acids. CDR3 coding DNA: TGTGCCAGCAGTCCACAGGAAACCAATTCACCCCTCCACTTT. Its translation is CASSPQETNSPLHF.

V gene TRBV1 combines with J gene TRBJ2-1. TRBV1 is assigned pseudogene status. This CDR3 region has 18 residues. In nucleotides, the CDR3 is TGCACCAGCAGCCAAGAGGTAGGGTATGTTAAGTCCTACAATGAGCAGTTCTTC. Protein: CTSSQEVGYVKSYNEQFF.

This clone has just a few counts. The DNA of the CDR3 is TGTGCCAGCGGGGGTAGGAGCTCCTACAATGAGCAGTTCTTC. Translated: CASGGRSSYNEQFF. The V and J genes are TRBV6-5 and TRBJ2-1; D assignment may be TRBD1 or TRBD2 (5 bases each). Germline lookup yields CDR1 MNHEY and CDR2 SVGAGI. V was trimmed by 8 bases and J by 0 bases, leaving 11 bases between them. There are 14 residues in the CDR3.

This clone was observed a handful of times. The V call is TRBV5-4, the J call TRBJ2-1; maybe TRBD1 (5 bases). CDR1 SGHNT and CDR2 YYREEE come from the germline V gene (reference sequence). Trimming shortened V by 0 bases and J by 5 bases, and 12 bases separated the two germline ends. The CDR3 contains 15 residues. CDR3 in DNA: TGTGCCAGCAGCTTGGCAGGGAACCTCAACAATGAGCAGTTCTTC. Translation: CASSLAGNLNNEQFF.

CDR3 nucleotides: TGTGCCATCAGTGATAGCACTCTAGCTAACTATGGCTACACCTTC. Its translation is CAISDSTLANYGYTF. V usage is TRBV10-3 and J usage is TRBJ1-2, with D unresolved. Germline V CDR1 and CDR2: ENHRY, SYGVKD. V was cut by 3 bases and J by 0 bases, with 11 bases left in between. The CDR3 loop spans 15 amino acids.

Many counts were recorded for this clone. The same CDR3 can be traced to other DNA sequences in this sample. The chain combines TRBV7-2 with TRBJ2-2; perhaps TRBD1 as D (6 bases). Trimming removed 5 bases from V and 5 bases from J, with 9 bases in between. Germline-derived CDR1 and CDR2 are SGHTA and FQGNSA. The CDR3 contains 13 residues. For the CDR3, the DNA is TGTGCCAGCAGCCCACAGGGTACCGGGGAGCTGTTTTTT. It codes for CASSPQGTGELFF.

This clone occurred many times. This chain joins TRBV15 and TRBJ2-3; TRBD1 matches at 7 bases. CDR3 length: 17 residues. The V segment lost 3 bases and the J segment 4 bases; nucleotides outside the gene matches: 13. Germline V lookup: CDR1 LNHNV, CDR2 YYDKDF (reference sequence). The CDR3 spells CATSRYGLSGTADTQYF. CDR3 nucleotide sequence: TGTGCCACCAGCAGGTACGGGCTCTCTGGGACAGCAGATACGCAGTATTTT.

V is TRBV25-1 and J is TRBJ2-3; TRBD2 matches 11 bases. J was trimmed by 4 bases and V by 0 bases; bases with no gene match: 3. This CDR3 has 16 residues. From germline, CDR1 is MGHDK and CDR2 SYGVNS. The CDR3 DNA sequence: TGTGCCAGCAGTGAATATGGGGGACTAGCGGCAGATACGCAGTATTTT. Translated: CASSEYGGLAADTQYF.

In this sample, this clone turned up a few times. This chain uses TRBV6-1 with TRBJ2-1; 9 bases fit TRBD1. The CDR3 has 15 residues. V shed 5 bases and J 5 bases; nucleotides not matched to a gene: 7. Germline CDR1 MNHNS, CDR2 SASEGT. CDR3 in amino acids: CASSRPGQGHNEQFF. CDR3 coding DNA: TGTGCCAGCAGTAGGCCGGGACAGGGCCACAATGAGCAGTTCTTC.

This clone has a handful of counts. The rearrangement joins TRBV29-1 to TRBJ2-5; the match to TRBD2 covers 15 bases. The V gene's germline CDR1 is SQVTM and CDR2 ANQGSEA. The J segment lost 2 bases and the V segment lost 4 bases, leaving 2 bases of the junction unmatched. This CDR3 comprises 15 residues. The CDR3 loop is CSVAGLAGGQETQYF. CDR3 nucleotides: TGCAGCGTTGCTGGACTAGCGGGGGGGCAAGAGACCCAGTACTTC.

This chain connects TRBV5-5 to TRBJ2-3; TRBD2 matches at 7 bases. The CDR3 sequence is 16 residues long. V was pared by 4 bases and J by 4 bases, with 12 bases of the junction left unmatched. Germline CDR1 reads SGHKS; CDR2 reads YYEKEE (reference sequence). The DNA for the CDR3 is TGTGCCAGCAGCCTCCCACCGGGACTATATGCAGATACGCAGTATTTT. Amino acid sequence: CASSLPPGLYADTQYF.

The CDR3 loop reads CASSLSPSTDTQYF. CDR3 nucleotide sequence: TGTGCCAGCAGCTTGTCCCCTAGCACAGATACGCAGTATTTT. The genes are TRBV7-6 and TRBJ2-3; D gene uncertain. The CDR3 has 14 residues. Trimming took off 3 bases at V and 0 bases at J, with 7 bases between the two ends. CDR1 is SGHVS and CDR2 is FNYEAQ in the germline V gene. The full variable domain, with the rest looked up from reference TRBV7-6 and TRBJ2-3, is GAGVSQSPRYKVTKRGQDVALRCDPISGHVSLYWYRQALGQGPEFLTYFNYEAQQDKSGLPNDRFSAERPEGSISTLTIQRTEQRDSAMYRCASSLSPSTDTQYFGPGTRLTVL.

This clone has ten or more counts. CDR3 DNA: TGTGCCAGCAGCTTAGCTGAAACCAAAAACATTCAGTACTTC. It codes for CASSLAETKNIQYF. The rearrangement links TRBV7-9 to TRBJ2-4; D gene ambiguous. V was cut by 0 bases and J by 2 bases, with 5 bases left in between. The CDR3 loop spans 14 amino acids. The germline V gene encodes CDR1 SEHNR and CDR2 FQNEAQ (reference sequence).

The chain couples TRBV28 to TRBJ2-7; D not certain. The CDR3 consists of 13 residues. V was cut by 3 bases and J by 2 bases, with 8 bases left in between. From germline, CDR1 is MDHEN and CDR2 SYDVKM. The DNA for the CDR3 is TGTGCCAGCAGTTTCAGTAATACCTACGAGCAGTACTTC. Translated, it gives CASSFSNTYEQYF. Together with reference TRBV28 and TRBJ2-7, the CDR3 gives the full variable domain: DVKVTQSSRYLVKRTGEKVFLECVQDMDHENMFWYRQDPGLGLRLIYFSYDVKMKEKGDIPEGYSVSREKKERFSLILESASTNQTSMYLCASSFSNTYEQYFGPGTRLTVT.

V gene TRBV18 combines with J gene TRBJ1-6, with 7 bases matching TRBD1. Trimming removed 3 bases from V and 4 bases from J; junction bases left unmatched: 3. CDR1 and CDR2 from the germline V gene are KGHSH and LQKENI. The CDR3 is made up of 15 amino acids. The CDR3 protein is CASSPEGQYNSPLHF. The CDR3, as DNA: TGTGCCAGCTCACCGGAGGGACAGTATAATTCACCCCTCCACTTT.

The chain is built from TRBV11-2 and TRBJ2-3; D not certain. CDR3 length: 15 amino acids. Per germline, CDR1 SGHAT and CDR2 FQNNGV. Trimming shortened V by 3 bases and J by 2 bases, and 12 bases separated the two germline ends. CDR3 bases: TGTGCCAGCAGCTTCGAGTCGTTACACACAGATACGCAGTATTTT. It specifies CASSFESLHTDTQYF.

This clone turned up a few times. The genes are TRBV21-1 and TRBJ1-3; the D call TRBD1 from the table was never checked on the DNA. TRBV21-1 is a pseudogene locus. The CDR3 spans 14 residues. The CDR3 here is CASSTRDRAIRIYF. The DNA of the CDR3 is TGTGCCAGCAGCACAAGGGACAGGGCAATCAGAATATATTTT.

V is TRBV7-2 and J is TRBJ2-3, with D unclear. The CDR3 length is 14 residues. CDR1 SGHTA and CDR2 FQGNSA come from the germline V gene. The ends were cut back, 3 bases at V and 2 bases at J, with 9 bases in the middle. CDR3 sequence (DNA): TGTGCCAGCAGCTTTCCCTACTCCACAGATACGCAGTATTTT. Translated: CASSFPYSTDTQYF.

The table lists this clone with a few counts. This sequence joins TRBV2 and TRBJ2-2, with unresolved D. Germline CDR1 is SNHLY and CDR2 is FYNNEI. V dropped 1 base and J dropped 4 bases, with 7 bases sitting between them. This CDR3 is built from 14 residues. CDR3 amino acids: CASSEEQVTGELFF. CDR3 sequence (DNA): TGTGCCAGCAGTGAAGAGCAGGTCACCGGGGAGCTGTTTTTT.

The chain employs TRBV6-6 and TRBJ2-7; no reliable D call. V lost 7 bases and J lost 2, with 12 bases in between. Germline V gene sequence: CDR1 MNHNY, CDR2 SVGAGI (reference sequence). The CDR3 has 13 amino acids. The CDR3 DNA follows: TGTGCCAGCACGGTCGGGCACACCTACGAGCAGTACTTC. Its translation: CASTVGHTYEQYF.

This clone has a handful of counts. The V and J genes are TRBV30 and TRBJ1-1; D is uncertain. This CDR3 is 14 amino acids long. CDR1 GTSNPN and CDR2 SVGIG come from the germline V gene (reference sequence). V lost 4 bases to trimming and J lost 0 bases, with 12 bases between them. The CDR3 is CAWIQRGVNTEAFF. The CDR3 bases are TGTGCCTGGATACAAAGAGGCGTGAACACTGAAGCTTTCTTT. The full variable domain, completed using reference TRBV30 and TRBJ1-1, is SQTIHQWPATLVQPVGSPLSLECTVEGTSNPNLYWYRQAAGRGLQLLFYSVGIGQISSEVPQNLSASRPQDRQFILSSKKLLLSDSGFYLCAWIQRGVNTEAFFGQGTRLTVV.

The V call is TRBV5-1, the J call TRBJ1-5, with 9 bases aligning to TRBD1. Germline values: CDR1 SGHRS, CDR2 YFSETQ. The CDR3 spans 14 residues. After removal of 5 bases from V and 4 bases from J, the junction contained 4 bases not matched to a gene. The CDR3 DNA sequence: TGCGCCAGCAGTTGGGGACAGGGAAATCAGCCCCAGCATTTT. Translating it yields CASSWGQGNQPQHF.